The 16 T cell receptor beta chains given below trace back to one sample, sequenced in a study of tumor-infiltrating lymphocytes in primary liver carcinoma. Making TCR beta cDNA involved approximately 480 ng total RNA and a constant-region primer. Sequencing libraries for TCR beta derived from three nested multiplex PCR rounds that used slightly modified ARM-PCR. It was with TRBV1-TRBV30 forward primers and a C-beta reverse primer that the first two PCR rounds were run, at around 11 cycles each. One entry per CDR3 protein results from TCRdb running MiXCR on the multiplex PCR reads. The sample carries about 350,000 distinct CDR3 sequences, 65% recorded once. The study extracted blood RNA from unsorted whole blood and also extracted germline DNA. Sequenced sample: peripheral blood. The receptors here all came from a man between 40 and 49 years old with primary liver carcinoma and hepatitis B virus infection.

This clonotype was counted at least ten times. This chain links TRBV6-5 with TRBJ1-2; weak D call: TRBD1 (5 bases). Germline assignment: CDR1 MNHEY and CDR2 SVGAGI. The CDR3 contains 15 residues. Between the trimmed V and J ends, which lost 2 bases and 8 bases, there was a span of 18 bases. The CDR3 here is CASSYHQGWVNGYTF. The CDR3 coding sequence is TGTGCCAGCAGTTACCATCAGGGTTGGGTAAACGGCTACACCTTC.

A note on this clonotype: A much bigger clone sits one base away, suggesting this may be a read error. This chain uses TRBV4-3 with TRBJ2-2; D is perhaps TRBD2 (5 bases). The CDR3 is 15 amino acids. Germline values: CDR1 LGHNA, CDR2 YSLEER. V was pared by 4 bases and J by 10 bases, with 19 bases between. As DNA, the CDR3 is TGCGCCAGCAGCCTTTACCGGGATTGTCGCGTGGAGCTGTTTTTT. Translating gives CASSLYRDCRVELFF.

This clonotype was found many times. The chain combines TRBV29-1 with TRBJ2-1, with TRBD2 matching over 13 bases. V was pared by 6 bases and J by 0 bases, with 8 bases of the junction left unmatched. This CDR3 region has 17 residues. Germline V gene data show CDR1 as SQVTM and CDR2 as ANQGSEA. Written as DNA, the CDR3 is TGCAGCGTGACCGGGACTAGCGGGGTGAGCTCCTACAATGAGCAGTTCTTC. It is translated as CSVTGTSGVSSYNEQFF.

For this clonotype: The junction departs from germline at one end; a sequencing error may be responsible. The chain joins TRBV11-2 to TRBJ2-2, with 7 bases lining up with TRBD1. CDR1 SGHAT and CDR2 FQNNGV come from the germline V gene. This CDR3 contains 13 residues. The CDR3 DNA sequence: TGTGCCGCTAGCACAGGGGTCACCGGGGAGCTGTCTTTT. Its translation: CAASTGVTGELSF.

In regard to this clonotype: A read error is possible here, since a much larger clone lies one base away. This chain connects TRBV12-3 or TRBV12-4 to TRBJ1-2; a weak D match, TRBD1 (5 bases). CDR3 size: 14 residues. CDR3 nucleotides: TGTGCCAGCAGTTTACGGGGGTCGGACTATGGCTACATCTTC. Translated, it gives CASSLRGSDYGYIF.

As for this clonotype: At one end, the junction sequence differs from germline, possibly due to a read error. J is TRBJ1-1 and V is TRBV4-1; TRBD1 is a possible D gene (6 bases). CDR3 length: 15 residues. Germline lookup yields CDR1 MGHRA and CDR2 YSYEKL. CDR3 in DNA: TGCGCCAGCAGCACCCTACAGCCCGCGGGGGGCGAAGATTTCTTT. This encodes CASSTLQPAGGEDFF.

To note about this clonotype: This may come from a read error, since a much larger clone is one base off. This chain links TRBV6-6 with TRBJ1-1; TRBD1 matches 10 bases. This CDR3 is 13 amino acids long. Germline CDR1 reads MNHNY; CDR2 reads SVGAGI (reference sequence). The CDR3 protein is CASRGGTGEGASF. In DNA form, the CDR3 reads TGTGCCAGCAGGGGCGGGACAGGGGAAGGAGCTTCCTTT.

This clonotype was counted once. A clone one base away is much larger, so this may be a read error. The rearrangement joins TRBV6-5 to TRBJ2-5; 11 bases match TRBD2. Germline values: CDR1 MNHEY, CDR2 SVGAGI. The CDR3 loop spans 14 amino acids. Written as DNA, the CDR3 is TGTGGCAGCAGTAGCACTAGCGGGAGAGAGACCCAGTACTTC. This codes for CGSSSTSGRETQYF.

The CDR3 loop is CASSLYKGGNTIYF. CDR3 coding DNA: TGTGCCAGCAGTCTCTACAAGGGTGGAAACACCATATATTTT. J is TRBJ1-3 and V is TRBV28; D remains unclear. This CDR3 has 14 amino acids. The V and J ends lost 5 bases and 3 bases respectively, with 11 bases between them. Germline assignment: CDR1 MDHEN and CDR2 SYDVKM.

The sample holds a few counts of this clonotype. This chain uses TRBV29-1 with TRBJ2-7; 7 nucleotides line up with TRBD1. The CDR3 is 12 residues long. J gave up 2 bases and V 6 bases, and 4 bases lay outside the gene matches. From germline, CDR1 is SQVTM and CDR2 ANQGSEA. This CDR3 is CSVRDSTYEQYF. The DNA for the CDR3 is TGCAGCGTCCGGGACAGCACCTACGAGCAGTACTTC.

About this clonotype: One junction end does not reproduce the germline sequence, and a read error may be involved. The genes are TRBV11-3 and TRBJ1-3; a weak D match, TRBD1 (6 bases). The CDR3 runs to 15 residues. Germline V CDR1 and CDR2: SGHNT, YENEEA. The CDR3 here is CASPKDRSTGNTIYF. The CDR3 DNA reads TGTGCCAGCCCGAAGGACAGATCGACGGGAAATACCATATATTTT.

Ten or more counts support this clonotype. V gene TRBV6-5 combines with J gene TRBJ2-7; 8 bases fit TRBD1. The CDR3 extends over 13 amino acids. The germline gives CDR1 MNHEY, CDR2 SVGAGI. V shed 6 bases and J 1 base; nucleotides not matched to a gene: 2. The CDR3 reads CASRGQGSYEQYF. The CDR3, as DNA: TGTGCCAGCAGAGGACAGGGATCCTACGAGCAGTACTTC.

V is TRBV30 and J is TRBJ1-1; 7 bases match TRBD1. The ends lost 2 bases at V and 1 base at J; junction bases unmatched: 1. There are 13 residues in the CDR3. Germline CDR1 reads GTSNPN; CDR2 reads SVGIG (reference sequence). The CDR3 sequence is CAWSYRGNTEAFF. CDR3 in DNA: TGTGCCTGGAGTTACAGGGGGAACACTGAAGCTTTCTTT.

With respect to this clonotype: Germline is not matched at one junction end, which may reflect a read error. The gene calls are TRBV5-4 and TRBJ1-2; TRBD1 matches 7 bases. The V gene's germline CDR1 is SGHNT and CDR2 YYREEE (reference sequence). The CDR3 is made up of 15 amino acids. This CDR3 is CVSNTDRLANYGNTF. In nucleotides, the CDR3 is TGTGTCAGCAATACGGACAGGCTAGCTAACTATGGCAACACCTTC.

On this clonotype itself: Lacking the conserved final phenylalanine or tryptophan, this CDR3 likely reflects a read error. The CDR3 loop reads CASSLAGQSFNQPQYS. CDR3 in DNA: TGTGCCAGCAGTTTAGCGGGACAGTCGTTCAATCAGCCCCAGTATTCT. V usage is TRBV28 and J usage is TRBJ1-5; TRBD1 might be the D (7 bases). With the DNA end fitting TRBJ2-3 better, the J assignment may be wrong. CDR1 is MDHEN, CDR2 SYDVKM, per germline. CDR3 size: 16 residues.

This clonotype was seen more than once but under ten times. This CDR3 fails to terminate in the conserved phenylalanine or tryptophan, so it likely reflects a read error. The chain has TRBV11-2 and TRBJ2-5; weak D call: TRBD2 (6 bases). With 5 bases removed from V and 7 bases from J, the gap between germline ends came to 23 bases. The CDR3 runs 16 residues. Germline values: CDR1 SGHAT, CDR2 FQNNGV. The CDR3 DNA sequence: TGTGCCAGCAGCGTAATAGCTCCGGGTTCAGCGGGGACCCAGTACCTC. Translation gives CASSVIAPGSAGTQYL.